The 9 T cell receptor beta chains below all came from one sample that was sequenced in a study of regulatory T cells in long-lasting Graves disease. Both iRepertoire HTBI primers and Arm-PCR of CDR3 regions were used to build the TCR beta libraries. A single record per CDR3 protein comes from TCRdb applying MiXCR to the multiplex PCR reads. The data hold nearly 350,000 distinct CDR3 sequences, with about 19% observed a single time. Described time point: persistent/refractory GD, antithyroid drugs over 5 years with positive TRAb. The TCR library was prepared using RNA isolated from PBMCs. The sample consisted of peripheral blood mononuclear cells (PBMCs), taken when the disease was refractory, from a patient treated with antithyroid drugs. The source of these receptors is a female donor with Graves disease.

V and J are TRBV10-2 and TRBJ2-2, with 8 bases that match TRBD2. Germline trimming cut 7 bases from V and 1 base from J; bases unmatched to any gene: 2. In germline, CDR1 is WSHSY, CDR2 SAAADI. The CDR3 consists of 14 residues. Written as DNA, the CDR3 is TGCGCCAGCAACAGCGGGGGGAACACCGGGGAGCTGTTTTTT. This translates into CASNSGGNTGELFF.

The genes are TRBV4-1 and TRBJ2-7; 7 bases line up with TRBD2. The germline V gene encodes CDR1 MGHRA and CDR2 YSYEKL. CDR3 length: 15 residues. J was trimmed by 6 bases and V by 4 bases; bases with no gene match: 12. CDR3 residues: CASSPRLAGGREQYF. Here the CDR3 DNA reads TGCGCCAGCAGCCCCCGACTAGCAGGAGGGCGCGAGCAGTACTTC.

In the case of this clonotype: One base away lies a much larger clone, so this may be a sequencing read error. This rearrangement joins TRBV7-8 to TRBJ1-2; TRBD1 matches at 8 bases. The CDR3 extends over 14 amino acids. V trimming: 7 bases; J trimming: 4 bases; junction bases outside the gene matches: 8. CDR1 and CDR2 (germline): SGHVS, FQNEAQ. CDR3 DNA sequence: TGTGCCAGCAATACCAGGGGGCGCTGCTATGGCTACACCTTC. The encoded protein is CASNTRGRCYGYTF.

This clonotype was observed a few times. The chain is built from TRBV20-1 and TRBJ2-7; 12 bases line up with TRBD1. The CDR3 is 14 amino acids. Losses at the gene ends were 3 bases for V and 6 bases for J; bases not matched to a gene: 6. Germline lookup yields CDR1 DFQATT and CDR2 SNEGSKA (reference sequence). The CDR3 loop reads CSASPGQGAFEQYF. Here the CDR3 DNA reads TGCAGTGCTAGTCCGGGACAGGGGGCTTTCGAGCAGTACTTC.

This clonotype has more than one count but fewer than ten. The chain employs TRBV5-1 and TRBJ2-2, with D possibly matching TRBD2 (6 bases). The germline V gene has CDR1 SGHRS and CDR2 YFSETQ. The CDR3 is made up of 15 amino acids. The germline V and J ends were trimmed by 7 bases and 7 bases, with 20 bases remaining between them. CDR3 in DNA: TGCGCCAGCTCAGGACTCCACGGGACTGGCGGGGAGCTGTTTTTT. The encoded protein is CASSGLHGTGGELFF. Looking up the rest from reference TRBV5-1 and TRBJ2-2 gives the full variable domain: KAGVTQTPRYLIKTRGQQVTLSCSPISGHRSVSWYQQTPGQGLQFLFEYFSETQRNKGNFPGRFSGRQFSNSRSEMNVSTLELGDSALYLCASSGLHGTGGELFFGEGSRLTVL.

The table lists this clonotype with many counts. V and J are TRBV19 and TRBJ1-5, with D maybe TRBD1 (6 bases). The germline V and J ends were trimmed by 7 bases and 0 bases, with 10 bases remaining between them. Looked up from germline, CDR1 is LNHDA and CDR2 is SQIVND (reference sequence). This CDR3 has 14 residues. The CDR3 reads CASTLTGSNQPQHF. The CDR3 DNA reads TGTGCCAGTACCCTGACAGGTAGCAATCAGCCCCAGCATTTT.

This clonotype was detected ten times or more. The rearrangement links TRBV28 to TRBJ2-7, with a tentative D call TRBD1 (6 bases). The germline V gene has CDR1 MDHEN and CDR2 SYDVKM. There are 13 residues in the CDR3. Trimming removed 2 bases at V and 7 bases at J, with 12 bases between. DNA of the CDR3: TGTGCCAGCAGTTTACAGGGGCTGAGTGAGCAGTACTTC. Translation: CASSLQGLSEQYF.

This clonotype was seen a handful of times. This chain uses TRBV20-1 with TRBJ2-5; TRBD2 matches at 10 bases. Unmatched junction bases numbered 6, after V lost 3 bases and J lost 5 bases. Germline V gene sequence: CDR1 DFQATT, CDR2 SNEGSKA (reference sequence). CDR3 length equals 14 residues. The CDR3 protein is CSARELAGRETQYF. CDR3 nucleotides: TGCAGTGCTAGGGAACTAGCGGGACGGGAGACCCAGTACTTC.

The V and J genes are TRBV14 and TRBJ2-5; the match to TRBD2 covers 10 bases. Losses at the gene ends were 5 bases for V and 3 bases for J; bases not matched to a gene: 3. Per germline, CDR1 SGHDN and CDR2 FVKESK. The CDR3 contains 14 residues. The CDR3 DNA reads TGTGCCAGCAGCTCTCTAGCGGGGGAAGAGACCCAGTACTTC. Its protein is CASSSLAGEETQYF.